The 7 T cell receptor beta chains below were found in one sample sequenced in a study of CD8+ T cells in alopecia areata. Regarding treatment: oral pan-JAK inhibitor, 5-10 mg twice daily. The authors extracted RNA and reverse transcribed it into cDNA as the sequencing template. TCRdb's copy holds only in-frame clones and misses some; the assay was immunoSEQ multiplex PCR. The sample includes about 290,000 clones, 55% to 75% seen only once; the top ten take approximately 2%. Material: CD4+ T cells sorted from blood, obtained at week 24, from a patient treated with tofacitinib. These receptors came from a human donor with alopecia areata.

The rearrangement uses TRBV15 and TRBJ2-1; weak D call: TRBD2 (7 bases). V gave up 5 bases and J gave up 5 bases, with 16 bases separating them. CDR1 and CDR2 from the germline V gene are LNHNV and YYDKDF (reference sequence). The CDR3 covers 15 residues. The CDR3, as DNA: TGTGCCACCAGCTATTGGGGGGGGCGAGACAATGAGCAGTTCTTC. Encoded protein: CATSYWGGRDNEQFF.

CDR3 coding DNA: TGTGCCAGCGGAGACAGGGTAACGGCTAATGAAAAACTGTTTTTT. Encoded protein: CASGDRVTANEKLFF. The chain uses TRBV27 and TRBJ1-4; TRBD1 agrees at 7 bases. J lost 3 bases, V lost 8 bases, and 9 bases had no gene match. This CDR3 has 15 amino acids. Germline lookup yields CDR1 MNHEY and CDR2 SMNVEV (reference sequence). The full variable domain, its missing parts supplied by reference TRBV27 and TRBJ1-4, is EAQVTQNPRYLITVTGKKLTVTCSQNMNHEYMSWYRQDPGLGLRQIYYSMNVEVTDKGDVPEGYKVSRKEKRNFPLILESPSPNQTSLYFCASGDRVTANEKLFFGSGTQLSVL.

This clone has a single count. The rearrangement joins TRBV13 to TRBJ2-1, with 12 positions matching TRBD2. V shed 5 bases, J shed 5 bases, and the junction held 7 bases outside the gene matches. Per the germline V gene, CDR1 is PRHDT and CDR2 is FYEKMQ (reference sequence). This CDR3 is built from 16 residues. The CDR3 DNA reads as TGTGCCAGCAGCCCGATGACTAGCGGGGGAGACAATGAGCAGTTCTTC. Residues: CASSPMTSGGDNEQFF.

The chain employs TRBV28 and TRBJ1-2; 9 bases match TRBD1. Germline CDR1 reads MDHEN; CDR2 reads SYDVKM. The CDR3 runs to 14 residues. With 8 bases clipped from V and 7 bases from J, the junction kept 11 bases outside the gene matches. CDR3 sequence: CASSPGTGFVGYTF. CDR3 sequence (DNA): TGTGCCAGCTCACCCGGGACAGGGTTTGTTGGCTACACCTTC.

This clone was detected only a few times. The V call is TRBV7-9, the J call TRBJ1-4; 8 nucleotides align to TRBD1. This CDR3 comprises 14 residues. V shed 5 bases and J 8 bases; nucleotides not matched to a gene: 7. Germline V gene data show CDR1 as SEHNR and CDR2 as FQNEAQ (reference sequence). The CDR3 DNA is TGTGCCAGCAGCCGGACAGGGAGTAACGAAAAACTGTTTTTT. This translates into CASSRTGSNEKLFF.

The rearrangement joins TRBV6-5 to TRBJ2-1; a possible D gene is TRBD1 (5 bases). The V gene's germline CDR1 is MNHEY and CDR2 SVGAGI. The CDR3 runs to 14 residues. V lost 2 bases, J lost 7 bases, and 12 bases lay in between. The CDR3 loop reads CASSYRGRVNEQFF. In DNA, the CDR3 is TGTGCCAGCAGTTACAGGGGCAGGGTGAATGAGCAGTTCTTC.

The chain links TRBV6-5 to TRBJ1-4; 8 bases are a match to TRBD1. After removal of 0 bases from V and 8 bases from J, the junction contained 8 bases not matched to a gene. CDR1 MNHEY and CDR2 SVGAGI come from the germline V gene. This CDR3 comprises 16 residues. DNA of the CDR3: TGTGCCAGCAGTTACTCCGGCGGACAGGGCAGAGAAAAACTGTTTTTT. Its translation is CASSYSGGQGREKLFF.